These 7 T cell receptor beta chains originate from one sample sequenced in a study of a mutant IDH1 vaccine in newly diagnosed glioma. Time point noted: baseline, week 1 (first vaccination visit). Treatment denoted: pre-vaccination baseline after standard-of-care therapy. TCRdb's copy holds only in-frame clones and misses some; the assay was immunoSEQ multiplex PCR. This sample has tens of thousands of clones, with 65% to 85% found just once. Here the sequenced sample was peripheral blood mononuclear cells (PBMCs), taken from a glioma patient treated with radiotherapy, temozolomide or both. The receptors derive from a woman aged 18 to 35 with glioma. Some clones in this sample may be carry-over from other donors' samples.

The chain uses TRBV6-6 and TRBJ2-5; 8 nucleotides align to TRBD2. Losses at the gene ends were 9 bases for V and 0 bases for J; bases not matched to a gene: 12. Per the germline V gene, CDR1 is MNHNY and CDR2 is SVGAGI (reference sequence). This CDR3 region has 16 residues. CDR3 protein: CASGVRGGSYQETQYF. As DNA, the CDR3 is TGTGCCAGTGGTGTGCGCGGGGGGTCGTACCAAGAGACCCAGTACTTC.

The J gene is TRBJ1-5, the V gene TRBV27; 10 bases map to TRBD1. The V gene end was trimmed by 8 bases and the J gene end by 5 bases; junction bases not matched to a gene: 12. The CDR3 consists of 16 residues. In germline, CDR1 is MNHEY, CDR2 SMNVEV (reference sequence). The CDR3 is CASRLFGTGDYQPQHF. DNA of the CDR3: TGTGCCAGCCGTCTCTTCGGGACAGGGGATTATCAGCCCCAGCATTTT.

This chain connects TRBV2 to TRBJ2-7; 11 bases match TRBD2. The CDR3 is 18 residues long. V shed 6 bases, J shed 2 bases, and the junction held 15 bases outside the gene matches. CDR1 is SNHLY and CDR2 is FYNNEI in the germline V gene. In nucleotides, the CDR3 is TGTGCCAGCAGAGGGGGCCGCGGGCTAGCGGGAGGTACCTACGAGCAGTACTTC. Its translation: CASRGGRGLAGGTYEQYF.

The chain has TRBV19 and TRBJ1-1; TRBD1 agrees at 7 bases. CDR3 length: 14 residues. Germline CDR1 is LNHDA and CDR2 is SQIVND (reference sequence). With V trimmed by 5 bases and J by 5 bases, 8 bases remained unmatched. In DNA, the CDR3 is TGTGCCAGTAGTGAATACCTGACAGGGACTGAAGCTTTCTTT. This translates into CASSEYLTGTEAFF.

The chain is built from TRBV4-1 and TRBJ2-1, with 8 bases that match TRBD2. V was pared by 1 base and J by 7 bases, with 9 bases of the junction left unmatched. From germline, CDR1 is MGHRA and CDR2 YSYEKL. The CDR3 has 16 amino acids. The DNA of the CDR3 is TGCGCCAGCAGCCAAGCCCGTATCGCGGGGGGTAATGAGCAGTTCTTC. It specifies CASSQARIAGGNEQFF.

The chain joins TRBV27 to TRBJ1-5, with a weak D call TRBD1 (6 bases). Between the trimmed V and J ends, which lost 6 bases and 0 bases, there was a span of 9 bases. Germline-derived CDR1 and CDR2 are MNHEY and SMNVEV (reference sequence). This CDR3 comprises 14 residues. The CDR3 protein is CASRGQNSNQPQHF. As DNA, the CDR3 is TGTGCCAGCAGAGGACAGAATAGCAATCAGCCCCAGCATTTT.

The chain has TRBV6-5 and TRBJ2-3, with TRBD1 matching 9 bases. The CDR3 has 13 amino acids. The germline CDR1 and CDR2 sequences are MNHEY and SVGAGI. The J segment lost 4 bases and the V segment lost 9 bases, leaving 5 bases of the junction unmatched. In DNA, the CDR3 is TGTGCCAGTAACAGGGGGCTGTCAGATACGCAGTATTTT. This encodes CASNRGLSDTQYF.